This T cell receptor (beta chain) was sequenced in a study of radiotherapy plus CTLA-4 blockade in lung cancer. Points from the study as a whole: Interferon-beta and early blood T cell clone dynamics reportedly predicted response best. Clones of tumor-derived TCRs expanded in blood after radiotherapy plus ipilimumab.

To note about this clone: Its antigen is currently unknown.

The method was immunoSEQ multiplex PCR; TCRdb's version includes in-frame clones alone and lacks a portion of them. This sample has around 95,000 clones, with around 82% found just once. The receptor was derived from a human donor with non-small cell lung cancer who had stable disease on radiotherapy plus ipilimumab. Sequencing used peripheral blood, obtained from a patient treated with radiotherapy plus ipilimumab.

In DNA form, the CDR3 reads TGCAGCGTGGCGCATGGGGACACTGAAGCTTTCTTT. It is translated as CSVAHGDTEAFF. The V and J genes are TRBV29-1 and TRBJ1-1; D gene ambiguous. V lost 6 bases and J lost 3, with 11 bases in between. This CDR3 region has 12 residues. Germline loops: CDR1 SQVTM, CDR2 ANQGSEA.